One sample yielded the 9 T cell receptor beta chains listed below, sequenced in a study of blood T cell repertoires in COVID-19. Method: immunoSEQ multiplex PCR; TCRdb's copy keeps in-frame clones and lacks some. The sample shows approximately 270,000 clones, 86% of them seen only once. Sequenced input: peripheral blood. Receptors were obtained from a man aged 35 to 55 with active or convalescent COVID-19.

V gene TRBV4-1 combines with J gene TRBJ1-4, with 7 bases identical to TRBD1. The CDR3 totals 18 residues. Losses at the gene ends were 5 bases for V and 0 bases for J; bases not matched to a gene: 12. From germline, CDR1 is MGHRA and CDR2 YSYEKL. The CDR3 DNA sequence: TGCGCCAGCAGCTTCCGACAGGGACAAGTTGCAACTAATGAAAAACTGTTTTTT. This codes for CASSFRQGQVATNEKLFF.

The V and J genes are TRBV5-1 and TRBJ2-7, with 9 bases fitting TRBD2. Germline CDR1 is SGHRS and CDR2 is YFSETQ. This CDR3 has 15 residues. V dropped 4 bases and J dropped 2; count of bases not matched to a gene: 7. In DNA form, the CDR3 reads TGCGCCAGCAGCCGAGGCCCTAGCGGGGCCTACGAGCAGTACTTC. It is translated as CASSRGPSGAYEQYF.

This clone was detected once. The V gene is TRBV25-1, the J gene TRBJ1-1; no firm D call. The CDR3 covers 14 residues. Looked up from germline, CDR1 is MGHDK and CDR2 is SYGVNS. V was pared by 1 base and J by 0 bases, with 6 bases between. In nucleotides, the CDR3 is TGTGCCAGCAGTGAATCCGGGATGAACACTGAAGCTTTCTTT. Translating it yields CASSESGMNTEAFF.

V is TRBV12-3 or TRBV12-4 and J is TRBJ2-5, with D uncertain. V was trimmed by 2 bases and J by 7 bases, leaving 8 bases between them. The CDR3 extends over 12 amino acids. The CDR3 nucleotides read TGTGCCAGCAGTTTACAGGAAGGGACCCAGTACTTC. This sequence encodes CASSLQEGTQYF.

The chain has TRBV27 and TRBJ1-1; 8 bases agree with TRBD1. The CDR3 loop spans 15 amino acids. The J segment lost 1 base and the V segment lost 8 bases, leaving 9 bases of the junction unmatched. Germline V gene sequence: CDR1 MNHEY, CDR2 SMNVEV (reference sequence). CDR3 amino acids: CASRDRSIWNTEAFF. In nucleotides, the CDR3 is TGTGCCAGCCGGGACAGGTCGATTTGGAACACTGAAGCTTTCTTT.

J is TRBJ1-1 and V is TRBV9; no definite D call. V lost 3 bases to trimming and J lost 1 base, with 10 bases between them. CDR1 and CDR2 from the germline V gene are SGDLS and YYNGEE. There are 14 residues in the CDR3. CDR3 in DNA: TGTGCCAGCAGCGACCAACTTACGAACACTGAAGCTTTCTTT. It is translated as CASSDQLTNTEAFF.

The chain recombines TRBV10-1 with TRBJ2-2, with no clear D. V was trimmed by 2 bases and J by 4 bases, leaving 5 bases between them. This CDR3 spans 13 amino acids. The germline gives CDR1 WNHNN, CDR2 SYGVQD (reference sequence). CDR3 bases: TGCGCCAGCAGTGAGATCGGCACCGGGGAGCTGTTTTTT. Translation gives CASSEIGTGELFF.

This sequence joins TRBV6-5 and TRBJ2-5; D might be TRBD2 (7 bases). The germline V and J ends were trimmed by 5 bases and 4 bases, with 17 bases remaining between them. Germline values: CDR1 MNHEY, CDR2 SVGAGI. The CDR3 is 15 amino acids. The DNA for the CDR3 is TGTGCCAGCAGTAGGTCCGGGGGGCGCGGAGAGACCCAGTACTTC. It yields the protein CASSRSGGRGETQYF.

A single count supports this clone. The CDR3 loop reads CASSPGDNYGYTF. CDR3 bases: TGTGCCAGCTCCCCAGGGGATAACTATGGCTACACCTTC. The rearrangement uses TRBV27 and TRBJ1-2, with a tentative D call TRBD1 (6 bases). V was shortened by 8 bases and J by 1 base, with 11 bases between the two germline ends. CDR1 and CDR2 from the germline V gene are MNHEY and SMNVEV (reference sequence). This CDR3 is built from 13 residues.